This T cell receptor (beta chain) was recovered during a study of blood T cell repertoires in COVID-19. Overall study context: Collection of acute and convalescent COVID-19 samples took place in the United States, Italy and Spain. PBMCs, B-cell-depleted T cells, or T cells were the source of the cDNA or gDNA that made up the material.

This clone has only one observation. There are 16 residues in the CDR3. CDR1 and CDR2 (germline): SGHNT, YENEEA. With 3 bases removed from V and 1 base from J, the gap between germline ends came to 13 bases. Seattle's cohort entered during active infection and was followed longitudinally. Per the original data handling: Estimation of nucleated cell counts relied on the amplification of reference gene primers. Assay: immunoSEQ multiplex PCR; the TCRdb copy retains only in-frame clones and omits some. The D gene and trimming were derived from the DNA, and the V and J assignments and clone size from that table. Among about 300,000 clones listed, approximately 90% were seen once.

The chain joins TRBV11-3 to TRBJ1-5; a possible D gene is TRBD1 (5 bases). The receptor's source is a woman aged 25-40 years with COVID-19, enrolled during active disease. Sequencing was carried out using peripheral blood. Here the CDR3 DNA reads TGTGCCAGCAGCTTGGGGAGGGGACCAAGCAATCAGCCCCAGCATTTT. It specifies CASSLGRGPSNQPQHF.